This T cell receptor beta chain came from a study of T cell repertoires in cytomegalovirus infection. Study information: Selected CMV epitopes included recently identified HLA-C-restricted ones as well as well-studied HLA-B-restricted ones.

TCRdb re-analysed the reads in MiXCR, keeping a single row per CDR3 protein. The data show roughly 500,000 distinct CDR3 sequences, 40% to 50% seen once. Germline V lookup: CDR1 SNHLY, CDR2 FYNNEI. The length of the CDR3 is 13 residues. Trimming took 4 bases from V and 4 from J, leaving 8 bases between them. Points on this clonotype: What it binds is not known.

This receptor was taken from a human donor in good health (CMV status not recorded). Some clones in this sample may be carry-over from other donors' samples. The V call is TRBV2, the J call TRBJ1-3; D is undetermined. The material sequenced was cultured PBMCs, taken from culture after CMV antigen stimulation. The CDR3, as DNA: TGTGCCAGCAGTGGGACCCGAGGAAACACCATATATTTT. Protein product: CASSGTRGNTIYF.